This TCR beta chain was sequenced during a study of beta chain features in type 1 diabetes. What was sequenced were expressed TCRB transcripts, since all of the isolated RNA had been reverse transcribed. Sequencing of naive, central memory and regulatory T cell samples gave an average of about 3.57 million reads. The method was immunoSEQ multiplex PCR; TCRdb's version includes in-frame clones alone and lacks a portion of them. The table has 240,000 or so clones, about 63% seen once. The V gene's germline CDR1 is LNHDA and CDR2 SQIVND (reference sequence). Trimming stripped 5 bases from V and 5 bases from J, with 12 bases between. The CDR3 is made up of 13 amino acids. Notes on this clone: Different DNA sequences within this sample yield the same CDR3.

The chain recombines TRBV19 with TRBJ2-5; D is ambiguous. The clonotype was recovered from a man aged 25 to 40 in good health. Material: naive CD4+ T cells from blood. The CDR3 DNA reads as TGTGCCAGTAGTGGAACGGCGCGGGAGACCCAGTACTTC. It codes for CASSGTARETQYF.